The entry that follows covers one TCR beta chain sequence. The data were taken from a study of blood T cell repertoires in COVID-19. Using immunoSEQ multiplex PCR, the repertoire was profiled, and TCRdb retains in-frame clones only, with some absent. This sample has roughly 66,000 clones, with over 80% found just once. Trimming removed 1 base at V and 9 bases at J, with 12 bases between. This CDR3 region has 13 residues. The chain recombines TRBV12-3 or TRBV12-4 with TRBJ1-1; D not certain. The sequence derives from a human donor in a cohort sampled during active COVID-19. Material for sequencing was peripheral blood. The CDR3 DNA reads as TGTGCCAGCAGTTTAGTGAGTGAGGGAAAAGCTTTCTTT. Translated: CASSLVSEGKAFF.